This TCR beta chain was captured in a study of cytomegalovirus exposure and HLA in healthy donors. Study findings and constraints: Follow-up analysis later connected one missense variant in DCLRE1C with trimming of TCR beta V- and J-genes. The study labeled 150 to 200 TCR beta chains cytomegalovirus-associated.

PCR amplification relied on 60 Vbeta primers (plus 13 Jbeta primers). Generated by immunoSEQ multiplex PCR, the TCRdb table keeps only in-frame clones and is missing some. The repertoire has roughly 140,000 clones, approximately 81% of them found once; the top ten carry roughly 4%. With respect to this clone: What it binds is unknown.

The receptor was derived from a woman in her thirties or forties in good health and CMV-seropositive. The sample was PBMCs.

The CDR3 is CAISESNGGVSYNEQFF. In DNA, the CDR3 is TGTGCCATCAGTGAGTCTAATGGCGGGGTTTCCTACAATGAGCAGTTCTTC. The genes are TRBV10-3 and TRBJ2-1, with D possibly matching TRBD2 (6 bases). Trimming cost V 0 bases and J 1 base, with 13 bases left between them. The CDR3 spans 17 residues. Germline V gene data show CDR1 as ENHRY and CDR2 as SYGVKD.